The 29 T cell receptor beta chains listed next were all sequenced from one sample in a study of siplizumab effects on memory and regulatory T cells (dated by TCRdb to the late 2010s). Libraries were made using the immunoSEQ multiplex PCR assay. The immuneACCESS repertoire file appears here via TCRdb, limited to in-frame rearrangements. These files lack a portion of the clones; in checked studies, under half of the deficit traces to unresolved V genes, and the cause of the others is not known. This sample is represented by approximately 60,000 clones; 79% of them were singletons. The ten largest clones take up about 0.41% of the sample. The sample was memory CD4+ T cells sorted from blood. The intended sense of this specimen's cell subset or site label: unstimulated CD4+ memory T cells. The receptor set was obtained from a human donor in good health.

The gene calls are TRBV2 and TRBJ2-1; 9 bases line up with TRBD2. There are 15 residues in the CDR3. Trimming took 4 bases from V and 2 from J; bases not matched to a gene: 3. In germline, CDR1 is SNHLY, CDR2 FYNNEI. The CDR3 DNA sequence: TGTGCCAGCAGTGGGAGCGGGGGGCCCTACAATGAGCAGTTCTTC. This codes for CASSGSGGPYNEQFF.

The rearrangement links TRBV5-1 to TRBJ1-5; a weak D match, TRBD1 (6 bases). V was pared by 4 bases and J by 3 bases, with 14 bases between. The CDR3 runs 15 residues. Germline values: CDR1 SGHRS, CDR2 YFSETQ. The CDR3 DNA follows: TGCGCCAGCAGCCCGGATAACAGGGTCAATCAGCCCCAGCATTTT. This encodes CASSPDNRVNQPQHF.

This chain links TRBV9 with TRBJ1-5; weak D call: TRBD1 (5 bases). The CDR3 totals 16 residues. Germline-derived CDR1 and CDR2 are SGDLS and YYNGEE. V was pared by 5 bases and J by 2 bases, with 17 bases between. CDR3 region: CASRVQVPRGNQPQHF. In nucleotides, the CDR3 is TGTGCCAGCAGAGTACAGGTCCCGAGGGGCAATCAGCCCCAGCATTTT. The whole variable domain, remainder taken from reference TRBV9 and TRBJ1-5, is DSGVTQTPKHLITATGQRVTLRCSPRSGDLSVYWYQQSLDQGLQFLIQYYNGEERAKGNILERFSAQQFPDLHSELNLSSLELGDSALYFCASRVQVPRGNQPQHFGDGTRLSIL.

The CDR3 DNA reads as TGTGCCAGCAGCCCTCTTCGGGCCGACAGGGGGCAAATGAACACTGAAGCTTTCTTT. Its protein is CASSPLRADRGQMNTEAFF. This chain connects TRBV5-6 to TRBJ1-1; 10 nucleotides match TRBD1. Germline trimming cut 4 bases from V and 0 bases from J; bases unmatched to any gene: 15. CDR3 length: 19 residues. Germline values: CDR1 SGHDT, CDR2 YYEEEE. Full variable domain (outside the CDR3, taken from reference TRBV5-6 and TRBJ1-1): DAGVTQSPTHLIKTRGQQVTLRCSPKSGHDTVSWYQQALGQGPQFIFQYYEEEERQRGNFPDRFSGHQFPNYSSELNVNALLLGDSALYLCASSPLRADRGQMNTEAFFGQGTRLTVV.

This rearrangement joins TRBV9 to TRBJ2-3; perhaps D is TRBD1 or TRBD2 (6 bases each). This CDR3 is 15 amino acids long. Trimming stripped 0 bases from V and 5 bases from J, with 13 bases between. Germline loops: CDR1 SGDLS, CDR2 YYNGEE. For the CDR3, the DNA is TGTGCCAGCAGCGTAGCCCCGGGGGCCCTAGATACGCAGTATTTT. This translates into CASSVAPGALDTQYF.

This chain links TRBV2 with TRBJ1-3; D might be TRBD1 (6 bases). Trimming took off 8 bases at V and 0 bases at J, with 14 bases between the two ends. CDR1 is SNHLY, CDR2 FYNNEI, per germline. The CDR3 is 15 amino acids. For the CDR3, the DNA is TGTGCCAGCGGAGGAACAGGGTTCTCTGGAAACACCATATATTTT. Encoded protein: CASGGTGFSGNTIYF.

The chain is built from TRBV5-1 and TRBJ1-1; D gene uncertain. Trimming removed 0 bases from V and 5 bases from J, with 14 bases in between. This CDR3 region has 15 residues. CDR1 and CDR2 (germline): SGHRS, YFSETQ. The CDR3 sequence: CASSLGDSRETEAFF. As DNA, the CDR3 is TGCGCCAGCAGCTTGGGTGATTCCCGGGAAACTGAAGCTTTCTTT.

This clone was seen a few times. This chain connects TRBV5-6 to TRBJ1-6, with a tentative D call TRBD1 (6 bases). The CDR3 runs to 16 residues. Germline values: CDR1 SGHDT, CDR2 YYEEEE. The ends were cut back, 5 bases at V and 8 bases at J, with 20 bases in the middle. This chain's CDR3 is CASSPGGQGMDSPLHF. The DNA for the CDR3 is TGTGCCAGCAGTCCGGGAGGGCAGGGGATGGATTCACCCCTCCACTTT.

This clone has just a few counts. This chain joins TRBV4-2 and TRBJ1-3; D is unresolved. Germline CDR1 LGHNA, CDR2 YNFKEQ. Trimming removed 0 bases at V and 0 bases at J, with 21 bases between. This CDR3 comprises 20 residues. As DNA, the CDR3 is TGTGCCAGCAGCCAAGATCTGCTACAAATGGGTAGGAGCTCTGGAAACACCATATATTTT. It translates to CASSQDLLQMGRSSGNTIYF.

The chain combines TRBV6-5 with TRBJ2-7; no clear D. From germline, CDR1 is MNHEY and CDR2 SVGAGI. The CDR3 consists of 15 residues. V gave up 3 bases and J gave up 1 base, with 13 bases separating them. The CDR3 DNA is TGTGCCAGCAGTTATAGCCGAGACGGTTCCTACGAGCAGTACTTC. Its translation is CASSYSRDGSYEQYF.

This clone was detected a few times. The CDR3 spells CASSPFPGQVNSPLHF. The CDR3 DNA reads as TGTGCCAGCAGCCCCTTTCCGGGACAGGTTAATTCACCCCTCCACTTT. The chain uses TRBV28 and TRBJ1-6, with 8 bases identical to TRBD1. Germline CDR1 MDHEN, CDR2 SYDVKM. Unmatched junction bases numbered 10, after V lost 6 bases and J lost 6 bases. This CDR3 is built from 16 residues. Based on the CDR3 plus reference TRBV28 and TRBJ1-6, the full variable domain is DVKVTQSSRYLVKRTGEKVFLECVQDMDHENMFWYRQDPGLGLRLIYFSYDVKMKEKGDIPEGYSVSREKKERFSLILESASTNQTSMYLCASSPFPGQVNSPLHFGNGTRLTVT.

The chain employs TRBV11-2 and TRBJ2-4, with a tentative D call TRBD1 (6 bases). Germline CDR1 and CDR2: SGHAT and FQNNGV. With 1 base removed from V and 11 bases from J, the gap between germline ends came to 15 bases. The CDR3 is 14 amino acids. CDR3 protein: CASSLVTTGTLQYF. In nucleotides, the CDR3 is TGTGCCAGCAGCTTAGTTACAACAGGGACGCTTCAGTACTTC. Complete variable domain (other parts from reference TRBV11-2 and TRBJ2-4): EAGVAQSPRYKIIEKRQSVAFWCNPISGHATLYWYQQILGQGPKLLIQFQNNGVVDDSQLPKDRFSAERLKGVDSTLKIQPAKLEDSAVYLCASSLVTTGTLQYFGAGTRLSVL.

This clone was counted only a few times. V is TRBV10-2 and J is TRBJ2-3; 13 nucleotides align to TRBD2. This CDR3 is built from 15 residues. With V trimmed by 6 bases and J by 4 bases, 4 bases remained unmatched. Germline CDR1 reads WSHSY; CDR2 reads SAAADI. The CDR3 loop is CASSRTSGGADTQYF. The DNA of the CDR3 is TGCGCCAGCAGCCGGACTAGCGGGGGCGCAGATACGCAGTATTTT.

The CDR3 spells CASGLGDRFTGELFF. CDR3 DNA: TGTGCTAGTGGTTTGGGGGACAGATTCACCGGGGAGCTGTTTTTT. V is TRBV12-5 and J is TRBJ2-2, with 7 bases matching TRBD1. The CDR3 sequence is 15 residues long. V lost 1 base to trimming and J lost 4 bases; unmatched junction nucleotides: 3. CDR1 is LGHNT, CDR2 FRNRAP, per germline. The variable domain in full, with the rest retrieved from reference TRBV12-5 and TRBJ2-2, is DARVTQTPRHKVTEMGQEVTMRCQPILGHNTVFWYRQTMMQGLELLAYFRNRAPLDDSGMPKDRFSAEMPDATLATLKIQPSEPRDSAVYFCASGLGDRFTGELFFGEGSRLTVL.

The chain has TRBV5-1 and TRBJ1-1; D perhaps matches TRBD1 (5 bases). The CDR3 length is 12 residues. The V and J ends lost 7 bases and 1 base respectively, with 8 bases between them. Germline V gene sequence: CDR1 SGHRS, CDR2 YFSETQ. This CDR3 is CASHDRNTEAFF. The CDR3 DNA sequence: TGCGCCAGCCACGACAGGAACACTGAAGCTTTCTTT.

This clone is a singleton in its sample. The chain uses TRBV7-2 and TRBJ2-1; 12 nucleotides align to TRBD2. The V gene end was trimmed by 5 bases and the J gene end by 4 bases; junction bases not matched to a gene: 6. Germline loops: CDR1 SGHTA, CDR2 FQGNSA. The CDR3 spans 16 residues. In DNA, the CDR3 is TGTGCCAGCAGCCCTAGCGGGGGGGTTTCTTACAATGAGCAGTTCTTC. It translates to CASSPSGGVSYNEQFF.

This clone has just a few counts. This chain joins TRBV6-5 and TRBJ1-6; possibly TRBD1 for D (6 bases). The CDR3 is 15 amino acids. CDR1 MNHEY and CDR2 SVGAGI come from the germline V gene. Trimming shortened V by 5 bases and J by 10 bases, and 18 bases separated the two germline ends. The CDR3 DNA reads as TGTGCCAGCAGTATTCAACAGGGTCTAGGATCACCCCTCCACTTT. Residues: CASSIQQGLGSPLHF.

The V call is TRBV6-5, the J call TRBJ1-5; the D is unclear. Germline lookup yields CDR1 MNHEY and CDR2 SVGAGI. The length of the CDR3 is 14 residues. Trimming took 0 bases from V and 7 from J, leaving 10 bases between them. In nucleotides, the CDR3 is TGTGCCAGCAGTTACTCGCAGCCGGAACAGCCCCAGCATTTT. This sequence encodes CASSYSQPEQPQHF.

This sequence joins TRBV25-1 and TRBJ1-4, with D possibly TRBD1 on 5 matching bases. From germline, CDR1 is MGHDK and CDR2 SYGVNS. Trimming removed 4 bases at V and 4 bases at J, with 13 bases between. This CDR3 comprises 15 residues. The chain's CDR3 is CASSAPGRSNEKLFF. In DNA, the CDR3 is TGTGCCAGCAGTGCTCCGGGACGGAGTAATGAAAAACTGTTTTTT.

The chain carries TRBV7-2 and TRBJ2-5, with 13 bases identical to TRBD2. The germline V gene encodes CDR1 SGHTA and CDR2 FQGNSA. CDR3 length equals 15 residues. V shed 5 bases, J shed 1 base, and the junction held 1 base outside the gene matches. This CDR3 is CASSRTSGSQETQYF. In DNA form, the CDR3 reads TGTGCCAGCAGCCGGACTAGCGGGAGCCAAGAGACCCAGTACTTC.

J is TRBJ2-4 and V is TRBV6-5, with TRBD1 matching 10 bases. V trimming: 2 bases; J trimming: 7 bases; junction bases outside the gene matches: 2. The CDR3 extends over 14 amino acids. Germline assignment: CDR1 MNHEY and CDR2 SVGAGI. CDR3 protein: CASSYGQGGNIQYF. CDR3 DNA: TGTGCCAGCAGTTACGGACAGGGGGGGAACATTCAGTACTTC.

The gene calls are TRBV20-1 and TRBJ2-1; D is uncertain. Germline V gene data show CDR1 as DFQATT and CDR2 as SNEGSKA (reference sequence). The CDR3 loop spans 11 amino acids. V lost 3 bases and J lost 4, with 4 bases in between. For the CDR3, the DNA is TGCAGTGCTAGTATTTACAATGAGCAGTTCTTC. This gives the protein CSASIYNEQFF.

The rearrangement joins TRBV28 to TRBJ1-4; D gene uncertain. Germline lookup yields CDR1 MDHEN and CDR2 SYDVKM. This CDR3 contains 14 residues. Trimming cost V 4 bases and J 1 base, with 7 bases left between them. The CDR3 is CASSWRGTNEKLFF. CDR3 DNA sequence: TGTGCCAGCAGTTGGCGGGGAACTAATGAAAAACTGTTTTTT.

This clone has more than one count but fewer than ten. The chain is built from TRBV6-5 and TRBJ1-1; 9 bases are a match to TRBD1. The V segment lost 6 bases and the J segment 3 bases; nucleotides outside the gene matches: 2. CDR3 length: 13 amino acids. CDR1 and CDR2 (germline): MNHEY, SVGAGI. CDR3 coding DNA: TGTGCCAGCAGCCGGGACAGGGACACTGAAGCTTTCTTT. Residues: CASSRDRDTEAFF.

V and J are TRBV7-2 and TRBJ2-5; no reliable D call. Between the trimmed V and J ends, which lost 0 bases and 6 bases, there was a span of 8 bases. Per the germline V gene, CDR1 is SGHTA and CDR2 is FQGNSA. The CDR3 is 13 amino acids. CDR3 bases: TGTGCCAGCAGCTTAGCGGGCCAGAAGACCCAGTACTTC. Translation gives CASSLAGQKTQYF.

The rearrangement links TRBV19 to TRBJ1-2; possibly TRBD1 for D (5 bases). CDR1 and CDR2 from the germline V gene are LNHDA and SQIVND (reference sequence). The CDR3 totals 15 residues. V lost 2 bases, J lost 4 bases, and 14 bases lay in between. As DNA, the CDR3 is TGTGCCAGTAGTATAACCGCCCAGGGATTCTATGGCTACACCTTC. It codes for CASSITAQGFYGYTF.

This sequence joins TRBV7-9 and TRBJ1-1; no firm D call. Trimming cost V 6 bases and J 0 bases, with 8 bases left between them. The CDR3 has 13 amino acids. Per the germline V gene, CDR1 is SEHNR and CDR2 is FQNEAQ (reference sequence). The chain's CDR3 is CASSLDMNTEAFF. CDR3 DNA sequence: TGTGCCAGCAGTCTAGACATGAACACTGAAGCTTTCTTT.

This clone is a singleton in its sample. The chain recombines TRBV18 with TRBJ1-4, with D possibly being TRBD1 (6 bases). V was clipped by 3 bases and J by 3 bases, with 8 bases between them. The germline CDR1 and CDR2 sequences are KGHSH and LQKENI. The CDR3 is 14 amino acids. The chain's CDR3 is CASSPGHPNEKLFF. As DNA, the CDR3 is TGTGCCAGCTCACCGGGACACCCTAATGAAAAACTGTTTTTT.

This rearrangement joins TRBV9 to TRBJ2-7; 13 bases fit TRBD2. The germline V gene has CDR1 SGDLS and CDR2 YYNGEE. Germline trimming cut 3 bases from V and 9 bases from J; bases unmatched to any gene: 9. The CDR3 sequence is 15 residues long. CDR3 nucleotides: TGTGCCAGCAGCGACGGGACTAGCGGGGCCCCGGGGCAGTACTTC. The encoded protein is CASSDGTSGAPGQYF.